A selection of T cell receptor beta chains follows, all from one sample in a study of coeliac disease. Libraries were prepared by immunoSEQ multiplex PCR; TCRdb keeps only in-frame clonotypes and omits some of them. This table has 3,000 to 4,000 clones, 40% to 60% appearing once. Source material: intraepithelial lymphocytes from the gut. These receptors were collected from a woman in her 70s with celiac disease. CDR3s leave out the opening cysteine and the closing phenylalanine or tryptophan. D genes are given only for firm matches.

J	length	V	D	CDR3
TRBJ2-3	15	TRBV11-2	TRBD1	ASSSVPTRGSTDTQY
TRBJ2-3	10	TRBV15	NA	ATSVQGGTQY
TRBJ2-5	9	TRBV5-6	NA	ASSFGETQY
TRBJ1-1	12	TRBV5-1	TRBD1	ASSLMTGDTEAF
TRBJ2-7	12	TRBV28	NA	ASSLGESSYEQY
TRBJ2-1	12	TRBV10-3	NA	AIREGSYYNEQF
TRBJ2-7	13	TRBV27	NA	ASTYYWEAPYEQY
TRBJ1-2	10	TRBV27	NA	ASSSGNYGYT
TRBJ2-2	14	TRBV6-6	TRBD2	ASSYGLAGGPGELF
TRBJ1-2	13	TRBV27	NA	ASSSLQGLNYGYT
TRBJ1-2	16	TRBV16	NA	ASSQNRGTSVSGYGYT
TRBJ1-2	12	TRBV9	NA	ASSVTDTNYGYT
TRBJ2-3	12	TRBV2	TRBD2	ASKVRLAADTQY
TRBJ2-5	12	TRBV6-6	NA	ASSYQRSQETQY
TRBJ2-7	13	TRBV2	NA	ASSDSGSGGYEQY
TRBJ2-7	10	TRBV10-2	NA	AVGVGSYEQY
TRBJ2-7	13	TRBV10-1	NA	ASSSGHSLPSEQY
TRBJ1-1	12	TRBV28	NA	ASSFRQENTEAF
TRBJ2-3	11	TRBV11-2	NA	ASSSLGGDTQY
TRBJ1-5	12	TRBV11-2	NA	ASSLSQGNQPQH
TRBJ2-7	16	TRBV7-9	TRBD2	ASSGPGLAGGVSYEQY
TRBJ2-7	10	TRBV5-4	NA	ALFIPPPTRY
TRBJ2-1	13	TRBV6-5	NA	ASGGSGYSYNEQF
TRBJ1-4	12	TRBV4-1	NA	ASSYRANNEKLF
TRBJ2-7	12	TRBV6-6	TRBD1	ASSYLGQENEQY
TRBJ2-7	13	TRBV5-4	NA	ASSQDPGQSYEQY
TRBJ2-7	9	TRBV29-1	NA	SVEGPYEQY
TRBJ2-3	13	TRBV27	TRBD1	ASSSLTGIADTQY
TRBJ2-7	14	TRBV4-2	TRBD1	ASSQFGTGGPYEQY
NA	16	TRBV5-6	TRBD1	ASSLALTGTGFSYEQY
TRBJ2-1	13	TRBV28	NA	ASSLRAGSHNEQF
TRBJ2-3	12	TRBV30	NA	AWSRGLSTDTQY
TRBJ2-3	13	TRBV19	TRBD1	ASSIAGGSTDTQY
TRBJ2-7	10	TRBV19	NA	ASSWGGYEQY
TRBJ2-1	15	TRBV4-3	NA	ASSQGIPKGSYNEQF
TRBJ2-1	11	TRBV4-2	NA	ASSQDHDSEQF
TRBJ2-5	13	TRBV27	TRBD2	ASSYDPSGGGTQY
TRBJ2-2	12	TRBV5-1	NA	ASSSMRETGELF
TRBJ1-5	12	TRBV6-1	NA	ASRKDSRNQPQH
TRBJ2-5	13	TRBV7-2	NA	ASSLGGDIRETQY
TRBJ2-7	14	TRBV7-2	NA	ASSLSSLDRRYEQY
TRBJ2-5	14	TRBV5-5	TRBD1	ASSDWDRGNWETQY